This TCR beta chain was recovered during a study of control samples from healthy donors and cancer patients. The assay was immunoSEQ multiplex PCR, and TCRdb's table has in-frame clones only and misses some. The sample holds about 79,000 clones; approximately 93% are singletons and the top ten take roughly 1.2%. V shed 0 bases and J shed 4 bases, with 4 bases lying between them. In germline, CDR1 is SGHRS, CDR2 YFSETQ. The CDR3 loop spans 12 amino acids. This TCR came from a woman aged 40 to 50 with lung cancer. The chain joins TRBV5-1 to TRBJ1-1; D unresolved. The sequencing input was PBMCs. The CDR3 sequence: CASSLDPTEAFF. CDR3 nucleotide sequence: TGCGCCAGCAGCTTGGACCCCACTGAAGCTTTCTTT.